The sequence of this T cell receptor (beta chain) was determined in a study of blood T cell repertoires in COVID-19. Method: immunoSEQ multiplex PCR; TCRdb's copy keeps in-frame clones and lacks some. The sample shows more than 200,000 clones, around 80% of them seen only once. Trimming removed 4 bases from V and 1 base from J, with 9 bases in between. In germline, CDR1 is KGHDR, CDR2 SFDVKD. This CDR3 contains 14 residues. This TCR derives from an elderly woman with COVID-19, enrolled during active disease. The J gene is TRBJ1-2, the V gene TRBV24-1; TRBD1 is a possible D gene (5 bases). Sequencing was carried out using peripheral blood. DNA for the CDR3: TGTGCCACCAGTGAAGAACAGGTTAACTATGGCTACACCTTC. This encodes CATSEEQVNYGYTF.